The 27 T cell receptor beta chains below were found in one sample sequenced in a study of blood T cell repertoires in COVID-19. Produced via immunoSEQ multiplex PCR; TCRdb's table is partial and in-frame only. In the table there are some 220,000 clones, over 75% of which are singletons. Sequencing was carried out using peripheral blood. The receptor set was obtained from a woman in her sixties or seventies with COVID-19, enrolled during active disease.

The sample holds a few counts of this clone. The V gene is TRBV25-1, the J gene TRBJ2-7; 9 bases fit TRBD1. The germline CDR1 and CDR2 sequences are MGHDK and SYGVNS. The CDR3 totals 13 residues. Trimming removed 4 bases from V and 7 bases from J; junction bases left unmatched: 5. This CDR3 is CASSVTGGGEQYF. CDR3 in DNA: TGTGCCAGCAGTGTCACAGGGGGCGGGGAGCAGTACTTC.

The chain uses TRBV19 and TRBJ2-1; a possible D gene is TRBD2 (5 bases). Germline CDR1 and CDR2: LNHDA and SQIVND (reference sequence). Trimming removed 6 bases at V and 2 bases at J, with 20 bases between. CDR3 size: 17 residues. CDR3 sequence: CASSRIFSSGPYNEQFF. The CDR3 coding sequence is TGTGCCAGTAGCCGCATCTTTTCCAGCGGACCCTACAATGAGCAGTTCTTC.

A single count supports this clone. The V and J genes are TRBV19 and TRBJ1-2, with a possible D match to TRBD1 (5 bases). V lost 5 bases to trimming and J lost 3 bases, with 7 bases between them. The CDR3 is 12 amino acids. The germline gives CDR1 LNHDA, CDR2 SQIVND (reference sequence). The chain's CDR3 is CASSPRDYGYTF. CDR3 sequence (DNA): TGTGCCAGTAGTCCCAGGGACTATGGCTACACCTTC.

DNA for the CDR3: TGTGCCAGCAGTTATGGACACCTAACCGGGGAGCTGTTTTTT. This translates into CASSYGHLTGELFF. V and J are TRBV6-5 and TRBJ2-2; maybe TRBD1 (5 bases). This CDR3 has 14 residues. V lost 3 bases and J lost 5, with 10 bases in between. CDR1 and CDR2 from the germline V gene are MNHEY and SVGAGI.

J is TRBJ2-5 and V is TRBV2, with 7 bases lining up with TRBD2. Losses at the gene ends were 6 bases for V and 0 bases for J; bases not matched to a gene: 10. In germline, CDR1 is SNHLY, CDR2 FYNNEI. This CDR3 is built from 16 residues. The CDR3 DNA reads TGTGCCAGCAGAGGGGCGGCTAGCGGTAACCAAGAGACCCAGTACTTC. It encodes CASRGAASGNQETQYF.

V is TRBV30 and J is TRBJ1-5; TRBD1 matches at 8 bases. CDR3 size: 16 residues. V lost 2 bases, J lost 0 bases, and 6 bases stayed unmatched. The germline gives CDR1 GTSNPN, CDR2 SVGIG (reference sequence). CDR3 region: CAWSTDRAYSNQPQHF. The CDR3, as DNA: TGTGCCTGGAGTACGGACAGGGCTTATAGCAATCAGCCCCAGCATTTT.

Here the CDR3 DNA reads TGTGCCAGCAGCTTGTGGGGAGGGTACTCTGGAAACACCATATATTTT. Its translation: CASSLWGGYSGNTIYF. The V call is TRBV7-2, the J call TRBJ1-3; D is unresolved. The germline V and J ends were trimmed by 3 bases and 0 bases, with 12 bases remaining between them. CDR3 length: 16 residues. The germline CDR1 and CDR2 sequences are SGHTA and FQGNSA.

This clone was seen only once. The chain couples TRBV18 to TRBJ2-7; possible D gene TRBD1, 5 bases. Trimming stripped 0 bases from V and 3 bases from J, with 12 bases between. The CDR3 length is 15 residues. CDR1 and CDR2 from the germline V gene are KGHSH and LQKENI. The CDR3 DNA follows: TGTGCCAGCTCACCACCGGGGTCTCAGGGCTACGAGCAGTACTTC. It specifies CASSPPGSQGYEQYF. The complete variable domain, with remaining parts taken from reference TRBV18 and TRBJ2-7, reads NAGVMQNPRHLVRRRGQEARLRCSPMKGHSHVYWYRQLPEEGLKFMVYLQKENIIDESGMPKERFSAEFPKEGPSILRIQQVVRGDSAAYFCASSPPGSQGYEQYFGPGTRLTVT.

The genes are TRBV6-1 and TRBJ2-7; no clear D. CDR3 size: 11 residues. Trimming took off 2 bases at V and 4 bases at J, with 3 bases between the two ends. The germline V gene has CDR1 MNHNS and CDR2 SASEGT. CDR3 protein: CASSEPYEQYF. CDR3 nucleotide sequence: TGTGCCAGCAGTGAACCTTACGAGCAGTACTTC.

The genes are TRBV28 and TRBJ1-1; TRBD1 is a possible D gene (5 bases). Germline V gene sequence: CDR1 MDHEN, CDR2 SYDVKM. CDR3 length equals 16 residues. V was shortened by 8 bases and J by 6 bases, with 25 bases between the two germline ends. The CDR3 sequence is CASCPVRVLANSEAFF. Here the CDR3 DNA reads TGTGCCAGCTGCCCGGTCAGGGTCCTGGCGAATTCTGAAGCTTTCTTT.

The V gene is TRBV5-6, the J gene TRBJ2-2; TRBD1 is a possible D gene (6 bases). The CDR3 extends over 15 amino acids. Trimming removed 4 bases at V and 7 bases at J, with 17 bases between. Looked up from germline, CDR1 is SGHDT and CDR2 is YYEEEE. The CDR3 spells CASSRGHLSDGELFF. CDR3 nucleotide sequence: TGTGCCAGCAGCCGGGGACACCTGAGTGACGGGGAGCTGTTTTTT.

This clone was observed a single time. V and J are TRBV7-9 and TRBJ1-6; TRBD1 agrees at 9 bases. V lost 4 bases to trimming and J lost 13 bases; unmatched junction nucleotides: 8. The CDR3 consists of 14 residues. Germline CDR1 reads SEHNR; CDR2 reads FQNEAQ (reference sequence). CDR3 residues: CASSSGQGINPLHF. The DNA of the CDR3 is TGTGCCAGCAGCTCTGGACAGGGGATTAATCCCCTCCACTTT.

The chain is built from TRBV4-2 and TRBJ1-1; D not resolved. Germline V gene data show CDR1 as LGHNA and CDR2 as YNFKEQ. Trimming removed 2 bases at V and 1 base at J, with 8 bases between. The CDR3 length is 14 residues. The CDR3 DNA follows: TGTGCCAGCAGCCAACAAAGCAAGAACACTGAAGCTTTCTTT. Protein sequence: CASSQQSKNTEAFF.

V usage is TRBV19 and J usage is TRBJ2-2; 7 bases are shared with TRBD1. This CDR3 is 16 amino acids long. CDR1 and CDR2 (germline): LNHDA, SQIVND (reference sequence). J gave up 5 bases and V 5 bases, and 11 bases lay outside the gene matches. The CDR3 nucleotides are TGTGCCAGTAGTCGAGCCCCGACAGGGCGGACCGGGGAGCTGTTTTTT. This codes for CASSRAPTGRTGELFF.

The chain has TRBV7-9 and TRBJ2-7, with D tentatively TRBD2 (5 bases). V lost 1 base to trimming and J lost 6 bases, with 10 bases between them. The CDR3 covers 13 residues. Germline V lookup: CDR1 SEHNR, CDR2 FQNEAQ (reference sequence). DNA of the CDR3: TGTGCCAGCAGCTTAGTCGGGGTCGGCGAGCAGTACTTC. Translating it yields CASSLVGVGEQYF.

The chain couples TRBV5-1 to TRBJ2-2; D perhaps matches TRBD2 (7 bases). V was trimmed by 0 bases and J by 5 bases, leaving 14 bases between them. The CDR3 is 16 residues long. Germline V gene data show CDR1 as SGHRS and CDR2 as YFSETQ. As DNA, the CDR3 is TGCGCCAGCAGCTTGGCTTTCAGGGGAGGGACCGGGGAGCTGTTTTTT. Protein product: CASSLAFRGGTGELFF.

This chain connects TRBV2 to TRBJ1-2; maybe TRBD1 (5 bases). CDR1 and CDR2 from the germline V gene are SNHLY and FYNNEI. The length of the CDR3 is 13 residues. V shed 3 bases and J shed 5 bases, with 10 bases lying between them. The CDR3 loop is CASSEETVYGYTF. CDR3 bases: TGTGCCAGCAGTGAGGAGACAGTGTATGGCTACACCTTC.

This clone was detected only once. This chain joins TRBV7-9 and TRBJ1-2, with 10 bases matching TRBD1. The V gene end was trimmed by 5 bases and the J gene end by 3 bases; junction bases not matched to a gene: 6. The germline V gene encodes CDR1 SEHNR and CDR2 FQNEAQ (reference sequence). There are 15 residues in the CDR3. The CDR3 reads CASSPRDRGHYGYTF. For the CDR3, the DNA is TGTGCCAGCAGCCCGAGGGACAGGGGTCACTATGGCTACACCTTC. Together with reference TRBV7-9 and TRBJ1-2, the CDR3 gives the full variable domain: DTGVSQNPRHKITKRGQNVTFRCDPISEHNRLYWYRQTLGQGPEFLTYFQNEAQLEKSRLLSDRFSAERPKGSFSTLEIQRTEQGDSAMYLCASSPRDRGHYGYTFGSGTRLTVV.

This rearrangement joins TRBV5-6 to TRBJ1-4; 8 bases match TRBD1. CDR1 and CDR2 from the germline V gene are SGHDT and YYEEEE. After removal of 0 bases from V and 7 bases from J, the junction contained 8 bases not matched to a gene. The CDR3 loop spans 16 amino acids. The CDR3 here is CASSLDFWTGREKLFF. CDR3 nucleotides: TGTGCCAGCAGCTTGGATTTTTGGACAGGGCGTGAAAAACTGTTTTTT.

CDR3 DNA: TGTGCCAGCAGTAATTTAGGACTAGCACAAGAGACCCAGTACTTC. Amino acid sequence: CASSNLGLAQETQYF. The chain joins TRBV7-2 to TRBJ2-5, with TRBD2 matching over 8 bases. Germline CDR1 and CDR2: SGHTA and FQGNSA. With 6 bases clipped from V and 2 bases from J, the junction kept 8 bases outside the gene matches. The CDR3 loop spans 15 amino acids.

This chain uses TRBV10-3 with TRBJ1-2; the match to TRBD1 covers 7 bases. Germline V gene data show CDR1 as ENHRY and CDR2 as SYGVKD. CDR3 length equals 16 residues. V lost 4 bases, J lost 4 bases, and 12 bases stayed unmatched. Here the CDR3 DNA reads TGTGCCATCAGTGTCCTCACAGGGGAGTGGGGCTATGGCTACACCTTC. Encoded protein: CAISVLTGEWGYGYTF.

This clone was counted between two and nine times. V usage is TRBV6-1 and J usage is TRBJ2-2, with 9 nucleotides matching TRBD2. The CDR3 extends over 15 amino acids. The germline V gene has CDR1 MNHNS and CDR2 SASEGT. Germline trimming cut 3 bases from V and 6 bases from J; bases unmatched to any gene: 5. CDR3 in DNA: TGTGCCAGCAGTGATTGGCGGGAGGGCCCCGGGGAGCTGTTTTTT. Amino acid sequence: CASSDWREGPGELFF.

This clone has more than one count but fewer than ten. This chain connects TRBV27 to TRBJ1-4; perhaps TRBD1 as D (5 bases). The CDR3 is made up of 14 amino acids. Trimming took off 8 bases at V and 7 bases at J, with 17 bases between the two ends. Germline V gives CDR1 MNHEY, CDR2 SMNVEV (reference sequence). CDR3 sequence: CASSGVESAEKLFF. CDR3 sequence (DNA): TGTGCCAGCTCGGGGGTGGAGTCCGCTGAAAAACTGTTTTTT.

The rearrangement joins TRBV5-1 to TRBJ1-6, with 7 bases that match TRBD1. Germline V gene sequence: CDR1 SGHRS, CDR2 YFSETQ. The CDR3 length is 15 residues. With 2 bases clipped from V and 3 bases from J, the junction kept 2 bases outside the gene matches. CDR3 coding DNA: TGCGCCAGCAGCTTAGGGGACAGCTATAATTCACCCCTCCACTTT. Encoded protein: CASSLGDSYNSPLHF.

This chain connects TRBV24-1 to TRBJ2-3; 8 nucleotides match TRBD2. The CDR3 has 14 amino acids. In germline, CDR1 is KGHDR, CDR2 SFDVKD. V lost 6 bases, J lost 2 bases, and 3 bases stayed unmatched. The CDR3 loop is CATSRGGYTDTQYF. CDR3 coding DNA: TGTGCCACCAGTCGGGGGGGATACACAGATACGCAGTATTTT.

This clone was detected once. The gene calls are TRBV5-6 and TRBJ2-2, with 9 positions matching TRBD1. CDR3 length: 13 amino acids. With V trimmed by 9 bases and J by 5 bases, 5 bases remained unmatched. CDR1 is SGHDT and CDR2 is YYEEEE in the germline V gene. The CDR3 is CATRTGVTGELFF. Written as DNA, the CDR3 is TGTGCCACCCGGACAGGGGTTACCGGGGAGCTGTTTTTT.

The chain is built from TRBV5-1 and TRBJ2-5; 9 positions agree with TRBD2. Germline values: CDR1 SGHRS, CDR2 YFSETQ. V dropped 3 bases and J dropped 4; count of bases not matched to a gene: 4. The CDR3 is made up of 14 amino acids. The CDR3 sequence: CASSSSGNGETQYF. The CDR3, as DNA: TGCGCCAGCAGCTCTAGCGGGAATGGAGAGACCCAGTACTTC.